Each of the 8 T cell receptor beta chains below was sequenced from the same sample in a study of cytomegalovirus exposure and HLA in healthy donors. It was with 60 Vbeta and 13 Jbeta primers that the PCR ran. Only in-frame clones appear in the TCRdb table, and some are missing; sequencing was by immunoSEQ multiplex PCR. The sample has some 130,000 clones; roughly 78% are singletons. Sequences were obtained from PBMCs. These receptor sequences come from a man between 45 and 60 years old in good health and CMV-seropositive.

V and J are TRBV7-9 and TRBJ2-7, with TRBD2 matching 14 bases. Germline CDR1 and CDR2: SEHNR and FQNEAQ (reference sequence). This CDR3 has 17 amino acids. Trimming removed 5 bases from V and 3 bases from J; junction bases left unmatched: 9. CDR3 region: CASSPGTSGGVGYEQYF. DNA for the CDR3: TGTGCCAGCAGCCCAGGGACTAGCGGGGGTGTGGGCTACGAGCAGTACTTC.

The V call is TRBV7-9, the J call TRBJ2-5, with 11 bases that match TRBD2. Trimming removed 0 bases from V and 4 bases from J; junction bases left unmatched: 4. The germline gives CDR1 SEHNR, CDR2 FQNEAQ (reference sequence). This CDR3 spans 16 amino acids. Here the CDR3 reads CASSLATGTSGETQYF. CDR3 sequence (DNA): TGTGCCAGCAGCTTAGCAACCGGGACTAGCGGAGAGACCCAGTACTTC.

This chain joins TRBV19 and TRBJ2-2; 9 nucleotides align to TRBD1. Germline loops: CDR1 LNHDA, CDR2 SQIVND (reference sequence). This CDR3 has 15 amino acids. After removal of 5 bases from V and 7 bases from J, the junction contained 8 bases not matched to a gene. CDR3 loop: CASSGLGQGVGELFF. DNA of the CDR3: TGTGCCAGTAGTGGTTTGGGACAGGGCGTCGGGGAGCTGTTTTTT.

As to this clone: The junction differs from germline at one of its ends, possibly a read error. The V call is TRBV7-9, the J call TRBJ2-7; 10 bases are shared with TRBD2. The germline V gene has CDR1 SEHNR and CDR2 FQNEAQ (reference sequence). This CDR3 has 15 residues. The CDR3 DNA follows: TGTTCCAGCAGCTTCTTGTGGACTAGCGGCTACGAGCAGTACTTC. Translating it yields CSSSFLWTSGYEQYF.

The rearrangement uses TRBV28 and TRBJ1-3; D remains ambiguous. CDR1 is MDHEN and CDR2 is SYDVKM in the germline V gene. Between the trimmed V and J ends, which lost 6 bases and 4 bases, there was a span of 13 bases. CDR3 length: 14 residues. CDR3 loop: CASSLTRRGNTIYF. CDR3 nucleotides: TGTGCCAGCAGCCTGACTAGGAGAGGAAACACCATATATTTT.

This clone has only a few counts. The CDR3 loop is CSVRAGAGTEAFF. The DNA for the CDR3 is TGCAGCGTCAGGGCAGGGGCGGGCACTGAAGCTTTCTTT. The V and J genes are TRBV29-1 and TRBJ1-1; D perhaps matches TRBD1 (6 bases). CDR1 SQVTM and CDR2 ANQGSEA come from the germline V gene. The V end lost 6 bases, the J end lost 4 bases, and 15 bases lay between the germline ends. The CDR3 extends over 13 amino acids.

This clone was found a few times. This rearrangement joins TRBV6-1 to TRBJ1-5; D possibly corresponds to TRBD1 (5 bases). The CDR3 totals 15 residues. CDR1 is MNHNS and CDR2 is SASEGT in the germline V gene. With 7 bases removed from V and 0 bases from J, the gap between germline ends came to 13 bases. The CDR3 DNA is TGTGCCAGCACCCTGTCGCAGGGTAGCAATCAGCCCCAGCATTTT. Its translation is CASTLSQGSNQPQHF.

This clone was seen a few times. The chain recombines TRBV5-1 with TRBJ1-1; D possibly corresponds to TRBD1 (5 bases). The length of the CDR3 is 17 residues. In germline, CDR1 is SGHRS, CDR2 YFSETQ. The ends were cut back, 0 bases at V and 0 bases at J, with 15 bases in the middle. CDR3 protein: CASSLGAGKAVNTEAFF. In nucleotides, the CDR3 is TGCGCCAGCAGCTTGGGCGCAGGGAAGGCGGTGAACACTGAAGCTTTCTTT.